Presented here are 5 T cell receptor beta chains from one specimen sequenced in a study of blood T cells in healthy people across ages. A second PCR of 7 to 11 cycles used a sample-barcoded 5' primer and a J-beta primer mix. MiXCR was run by TCRdb on the 5' RACE reads, yielding one entry per CDR3 protein. The profile shows around 1,500,000 distinct CDR3 sequences, roughly 45% of them singletons. The sequenced material came from blood. The receptors here all came from a woman between 18 and 29 years old in good health.

This clonotype has just a few counts. The chain has TRBV24-1 and TRBJ2-7, with unresolved D. Trimming left V 0 bases short and J 4 bases short, with 9 bases between. CDR1 is KGHDR and CDR2 is SFDVKD in the germline V gene. This CDR3 is 14 amino acids long. The CDR3 nucleotides read TGTGCCACCAGTGATTTGGAACAAAAGTACGAGCAGTACTTC. This gives the protein CATSDLEQKYEQYF.

The gene calls are TRBV12-3 or TRBV12-4 and TRBJ2-7; the D gene is possibly TRBD1 (5 bases). The CDR3 loop spans 14 amino acids. The germline V and J ends were trimmed by 1 base and 6 bases, with 13 bases remaining between them. The CDR3 DNA sequence: TGTGCCAGCAGTTTAGAGGGGCAGGCGCGCGAGCAGTACTTC. This encodes CASSLEGQAREQYF.

This clonotype was counted only a few times. The J gene is TRBJ2-2, the V gene TRBV20-1; D is perhaps TRBD1 (5 bases). This CDR3 has 14 amino acids. Trimming took 1 base from V and 2 from J, leaving 8 bases between them. CDR1 DFQATT and CDR2 SNEGSKA come from the germline V gene (reference sequence). CDR3 residues: CSARGQTNTGELFF. CDR3 DNA sequence: TGCAGTGCTAGAGGACAGACAAACACCGGGGAGCTGTTTTTT.

The rearrangement joins TRBV9 to TRBJ2-1, with 10 bases identical to TRBD2. The J call may not be correct, given that the DNA end is closer to TRBJ2-7. Looked up from germline, CDR1 is SGDLS and CDR2 is YYNGEE. The CDR3 extends over 17 amino acids. The CDR3 here is CASSVDPSGGSYNEQYF. The CDR3 bases are TGTGCCAGCAGCGTAGACCCTAGCGGGGGCTCCTACAATGAGCAGTACTTC.

The rearrangement uses TRBV10-3 and TRBJ2-1; D unresolved. Per germline, CDR1 ENHRY and CDR2 SYGVKD. Trimming cost V 8 bases and J 7 bases, with 15 bases left between them. This CDR3 has 13 amino acids. CDR3 sequence reads: CAIAPPFPNEQFF. The DNA of the CDR3 is TGTGCCATCGCCCCACCATTCCCGAATGAGCAGTTCTTC.